These 28 T cell receptor beta chains came from one sample sequenced in a study of T-cell memory formation after mild COVID-19 (TCRdb year 2021). Libraries were constructed by 5' RACE. The listed sequencing device is Illumina NovaSeq 6000. Through fastp at Q25 and MiXCR, TCRdb rebuilt clones from the public reads, retaining in-frame beta chains. Here each entry gathers all rows of one CDR3 protein and keeps the most common genes and DNA. This sample lists about 430,000 distinct CDR3 sequences; roughly 18% were detected once. Of the sample, roughly 21% is held by the ten largest clones. The sample consisted of PBMCs or a T cell subset sorted from them (not recorded which). These receptor sequences come from a man aged 18 to 29 who had mild COVID-19 (a few samples of this study predate the infection). The sample titles of this study are shuffled in the database, so cell type and time point are left out; the donor was told from shared clones.

This clonotype occurred a few times. This chain links TRBV7-9 with TRBJ1-5; 12 bases are shared with TRBD1. There are 16 residues in the CDR3. J was trimmed by 3 bases and V by 5 bases; bases with no gene match: 5. Germline assignment: CDR1 SEHNR and CDR2 FQNEAQ (reference sequence). The CDR3 region is CASSMGQGAFNQPQHF. CDR3 DNA sequence: TGTGCCAGCAGCATGGGACAGGGGGCGTTCAATCAGCCCCAGCATTTT. The full variable domain, in which reference TRBV7-9 and TRBJ1-5 provide the parts outside the CDR3, is DTGVSQNPRHKITKRGQNVTFRCDPISEHNRLYWYRQTLGQGPEFLTYFQNEAQLEKSRLLSDRFSAERPKGSFSTLEIQRTEQGDSAMYLCASSMGQGAFNQPQHFGDGTRLSIL.

This clonotype was recorded many times. The CDR3 here is CASSQDHPGALTPLVYNEQFF. CDR3 DNA sequence: TGCGCCAGCAGCCAAGATCACCCGGGGGCCCTAACCCCGTTGGTATACAATGAGCAGTTCTTC. The genes are TRBV4-1 and TRBJ2-1, with D possibly being TRBD1 or TRBD2 (6 bases each). The CDR3 is made up of 21 amino acids. V was trimmed by 0 bases and J by 4 bases, leaving 28 bases between them. Germline CDR1 and CDR2: MGHRA and YSYEKL.

The chain employs TRBV12-3 or TRBV12-4 and TRBJ2-7; D ambiguous. The CDR3 spans 13 residues. Between the trimmed V and J ends, which lost 8 bases and 5 bases, there was a span of 16 bases. CDR3 region: CASGKGCLNEQYV. DNA of the CDR3: TGTGCCAGCGGAAAAGGGTGTTTGAACGAGCAGTACGTC.

V usage is TRBV18 and J usage is TRBJ2-2; D may be TRBD2 (6 bases). There are 15 residues in the CDR3. V was pared by 6 bases and J by 5 bases, with 16 bases between. The germline CDR1 and CDR2 sequences are KGHSH and LQKENI. The DNA for the CDR3 is TGTGCCAGCTCCGTAGACCCACGGGGGACCGGGGAGCTGTTTTTT. Translation gives CASSVDPRGTGELFF. Looking up the rest from reference TRBV18 and TRBJ2-2 gives the full variable domain: NAGVMQNPRHLVRRRGQEARLRCSPMKGHSHVYWYRQLPEEGLKFMVYLQKENIIDESGMPKERFSAEFPKEGPSILRIQQVVRGDSAAYFCASSVDPRGTGELFFGEGSRLTVL.

The V and J genes are TRBV11-3 and TRBJ2-1, with 8 bases fitting TRBD1. Germline loops: CDR1 SGHNT, CDR2 YENEEA. The CDR3 is 16 residues long. Unmatched junction bases numbered 10, after V lost 5 bases and J lost 4 bases. The CDR3 spells CASSDGTGPNYNEQFF. As DNA, the CDR3 is TGTGCCAGCAGCGACGGGACAGGTCCTAATTACAATGAGCAGTTCTTC.

This clonotype was picked up one time. One junction end disagrees with the germline gene, perhaps due to a read error. V and J are TRBV7-6 and TRBJ1-6; D may be TRBD1 (5 bases). Germline loops: CDR1 SGHVS, CDR2 FNYEAQ. The CDR3 totals 18 residues. CDR3 sequence (DNA): TGTGCCAGCAGCGTACTGCCGGAGGCGCCGGGGGTGAGTTCACACCTCCACTTT. As protein: CASSVLPEAPGVSSHLHF.

J is TRBJ2-3 and V is TRBV9; tentatively, D is TRBD1 (6 bases). V lost 2 bases and J lost 5, with 12 bases in between. This CDR3 comprises 14 residues. The germline CDR1 and CDR2 sequences are SGDLS and YYNGEE. CDR3 in DNA: TGTGCCAGCAGCGTTTCAGGGGAACTAGATACGCAGTATTTT. Translated, it gives CASSVSGELDTQYF.

There are a few counts of this clonotype. The V and J genes are TRBV28 and TRBJ1-1; TRBD1 matches 7 bases. J gave up 5 bases and V 9 bases, and 18 bases lay outside the gene matches. The germline V gene encodes CDR1 MDHEN and CDR2 SYDVKM. CDR3 size: 16 residues. The CDR3 spells CASSSGGTQGTTEAFF. The CDR3 nucleotides read TGTGCCAGTTCCTCAGGGGGGACACAGGGGACTACTGAAGCTTTCTTT.

This clonotype was seen a handful of times. V gene TRBV7-7 combines with J gene TRBJ2-1; 12 nucleotides agree with TRBD1. The germline gives CDR1 SSHAT, CDR2 FNYEAQ (reference sequence). CDR3 length: 17 residues. V lost 0 bases, J lost 7 bases, and 7 bases stayed unmatched. The CDR3 loop is CASSLAAGTGGKNEQFF. The CDR3 nucleotides are TGTGCCAGCAGCTTAGCGGCGGGGACAGGGGGCAAGAATGAGCAGTTCTTC. The variable domain in full, completed from reference TRBV7-7 and TRBJ2-1, reads GAGVSQSPRYKVTKRGQDVTLRCDPISSHATLYWYQQALGQGPEFLTYFNYEAQPDKSGLPSDRFSAERPEGSISTLTIQRTEQRDSAMYRCASSLAAGTGGKNEQFFGPGTRLTVL.

The chain has TRBV20-1 and TRBJ2-7; D is unresolved. Germline V gene sequence: CDR1 DFQATT, CDR2 SNEGSKA (reference sequence). Trimming cost V 0 bases and J 0 bases, with 12 bases left between them. This CDR3 spans 15 amino acids. The CDR3 sequence is CSARDFERYSYEQYF. The DNA of the CDR3 is TGCAGTGCTAGAGATTTTGAGAGATACTCCTACGAGCAGTACTTC.

Only a few counts were recorded for this clonotype. This chain connects TRBV4-1 to TRBJ1-5; no reliable D call. Per germline, CDR1 MGHRA and CDR2 YSYEKL. Trimming took off 0 bases at V and 9 bases at J, with 9 bases between the two ends. The CDR3 has 13 residues. The CDR3 nucleotides read TGCGCCAGCAGCCAAGAATGGATTGGGCCCCAGCATTTT. Translated, it gives CASSQEWIGPQHF.

This clonotype was seen repeatedly, ten times or more. The chain employs TRBV7-2 and TRBJ1-4; D not resolved. Per the germline V gene, CDR1 is SGHTA and CDR2 is FQGNSA. The ends were cut back, 2 bases at V and 7 bases at J, with 11 bases in the middle. The CDR3 contains 14 residues. CDR3 residues: CASSLSNSGEKLFF. DNA of the CDR3: TGTGCCAGCAGCTTATCGAATTCTGGTGAAAAACTGTTTTTT.

V gene TRBV5-1 combines with J gene TRBJ1-4, with 7 positions matching TRBD1. Germline CDR1 reads SGHRS; CDR2 reads YFSETQ. This CDR3 comprises 13 residues. V gave up 2 bases and J gave up 6 bases; unmatched junction bases: 1. The CDR3 region is CASSFDRDEKLFF. In DNA form, the CDR3 reads TGCGCCAGCAGCTTCGACAGGGATGAAAAACTGTTTTTT.

This clonotype came up a few times. V usage is TRBV7-9 and J usage is TRBJ2-3; D remains ambiguous. V shed 4 bases and J shed 0 bases, with 14 bases lying between them. CDR3 length equals 16 residues. CDR1 and CDR2 (germline): SEHNR, FQNEAQ (reference sequence). Here the CDR3 DNA reads TGTGCCAGCAGCTCCGTCGGATCCGCTAGCACAGATACGCAGTATTTT. Amino acid sequence: CASSSVGSASTDTQYF.

This clonotype occurred many times. The V gene is TRBV12-3 or TRBV12-4, the J gene TRBJ2-2; no reliable D call. The CDR3 runs 16 residues. V lost 4 bases and J lost 7, with 19 bases in between. CDR3 sequence reads: CASSSRPSSGIGELFF. DNA for the CDR3: TGTGCCAGCAGTTCCCGCCCCTCTAGTGGAATCGGGGAGCTGTTTTTT.

This clonotype was seen only a few times. The rearrangement uses TRBV7-2 and TRBJ2-7, with 14 bases that match TRBD2. The CDR3 totals 16 residues. J was trimmed by 3 bases and V by 3 bases; bases with no gene match: 4. Germline values: CDR1 SGHTA, CDR2 FQGNSA. The CDR3 coding sequence is TGTGCCAGCAGCTTTCATGGACTAGCGGGGGGCTACGAGCAGTACTTC. It encodes CASSFHGLAGGYEQYF.

This clonotype is a singleton in its sample. V is TRBV19 and J is TRBJ1-1; tentatively, D is TRBD1 (5 bases). CDR1 and CDR2 from the germline V gene are LNHDA and SQIVND (reference sequence). V was pared by 3 bases and J by 4 bases, with 9 bases between. CDR3 length: 13 amino acids. CDR3 sequence (DNA): TGTGCCAGTAGTATGAGGGGCCCCACTGAAGCTTTCTTT. It yields the protein CASSMRGPTEAFF.

The DNA of the CDR3 is TGTGCCAGCAGCTGGGCCCGCGCAGATACGCAGTATTTT. Translation gives CASSWARADTQYF. The chain has TRBV11-2 and TRBJ2-3; D is undetermined. Germline V CDR1 and CDR2: SGHAT, FQNNGV. V gave up 4 bases and J gave up 4 bases, with 9 bases separating them. The CDR3 contains 13 residues.

This clonotype was seen a handful of times. The rearrangement uses TRBV7-9 and TRBJ1-1; the D is unclear. The CDR3 is made up of 13 amino acids. Germline V gene lookup returns CDR1 SEHNR and CDR2 FQNEAQ (reference sequence). Between the trimmed V and J ends, which lost 8 bases and 5 bases, there was a span of 15 bases. Here the CDR3 reads CASLWAVGTEAFF. CDR3 sequence (DNA): TGTGCCAGCCTATGGGCGGTCGGAACTGAAGCTTTCTTT.

The table lists this clonotype with a few counts. The chain has TRBV6-6 and TRBJ1-2; possible D gene TRBD1, 5 bases. The CDR3 sequence is 13 residues long. CDR1 is MNHNY, CDR2 SVGAGI, per germline (reference sequence). Trimming stripped 5 bases from V and 8 bases from J, with 15 bases between. CDR3 loop: CASSERLWGGYTF. CDR3 sequence (DNA): TGTGCCAGCAGTGAGAGGCTCTGGGGGGGCTACACCTTC.

The V gene is TRBV7-8, the J gene TRBJ2-3; unclear D gene. Germline loops: CDR1 SGHVS, CDR2 FQNEAQ. The ends were cut back, 5 bases at V and 4 bases at J, with 10 bases in the middle. CDR3 length equals 13 residues. CDR3 residues: CASSALTSDTQYF. CDR3 nucleotides: TGTGCCAGCAGCGCCCTGACTTCAGATACGCAGTATTTT.

The chain couples TRBV5-5 to TRBJ1-2; no reliable D call. Trimming shortened V by 3 bases and J by 5 bases, and 14 bases separated the two germline ends. CDR1 and CDR2 from the germline V gene are SGHKS and YYEKEE (reference sequence). This CDR3 has 14 amino acids. CDR3 DNA: TGTGCCAGCAGCTCCCCCGGGCCGGGTTATGGCTACACCTTC. The encoded protein is CASSSPGPGYGYTF.

This clonotype came up a few times. The chain couples TRBV14 to TRBJ1-1, with 8 bases fitting TRBD1. V lost 3 bases, J lost 3 bases, and 9 bases stayed unmatched. Germline CDR1 is SGHDN and CDR2 is FVKESK. CDR3 length equals 16 residues. CDR3 nucleotides: TGTGCCAGCAGCCACCTCAGACAGGGGAAGGACACTGAAGCTTTCTTT. Translated: CASSHLRQGKDTEAFF.

With respect to this clonotype: A read error is possible here, since a much larger clone lies one base away. The V call is TRBV20-1, the J call TRBJ2-3, with D possibly matching TRBD1 (6 bases). Germline V gene lookup returns CDR1 DFQATT and CDR2 SNEGSKA (reference sequence). This CDR3 contains 11 residues. The CDR3 reads CSASRTDKQYF. For the CDR3, the DNA is TGCAGTGCTAGTAGGACAGATAAGCAGTATTTT.

This clonotype has a handful of counts. The chain combines TRBV6-2 or TRBV6-3 with TRBJ1-5; 10 bases are shared with TRBD1. Germline CDR1 MNHEY, CDR2 SVGEGT. The CDR3 contains 15 residues. Unmatched junction bases numbered 7, after V lost 5 bases and J lost 6 bases. The chain's CDR3 is CASSVRGQGIQPQHF. DNA for the CDR3: TGTGCCAGCAGTGTAAGGGGACAGGGGATTCAGCCCCAGCATTTT.

CDR3 nucleotide sequence: TGTGCCAGCAGCTTAACGGTCCAGGGGAGAGCTTTCTTT. It encodes CASSLTVQGRAFF. The chain employs TRBV7-3 and TRBJ1-1, with a weak D call TRBD1 (6 bases). This CDR3 is 13 amino acids long. Germline lookup yields CDR1 SGHTA and CDR2 FQGTGA. The V gene lost 0 bases and the J gene lost 10 bases, with 12 bases spanning the gap.

This clonotype appeared a few times. V gene TRBV12-3 or TRBV12-4 combines with J gene TRBJ1-2; D remains ambiguous. The CDR3 has 13 amino acids. V lost 5 bases and J 1 base, leaving 8 bases between the germline ends. CDR3 sequence reads: CASSENFNYGYTF. The CDR3 DNA reads as TGTGCCAGCAGTGAAAACTTTAACTATGGCTACACCTTC.

A single count supports this clonotype. The chain couples TRBV6-5 to TRBJ2-2, with D perhaps matching TRBD2 (5 bases). Germline CDR1 MNHEY, CDR2 SVGAGI. V was clipped by 9 bases and J by 4 bases, with 18 bases between them. The CDR3 is made up of 15 amino acids. The CDR3 DNA reads as TGTGCCAGAACCTTTAGTGTACTAGTCACCGGGGAGCTGTTTTTT. This sequence encodes CARTFSVLVTGELFF.